What follows describes a single T cell receptor (beta chain). At one end the junction does not follow the germline gene, possibly because of a read error. The library came from three nested PCR rounds adapted from ARM-PCR protocols. One entry per CDR3 protein results from TCRdb running MiXCR on the multiplex PCR reads. The table has about 200,000 distinct CDR3 sequences, approximately 74% seen once. No cell sorting was done before RNA was extracted from the tissue. Germline V CDR1 and CDR2: SQVTM, ANQGSEA. This CDR3 comprises 12 residues. These data are taken from a study of tumor and adjacent non-tumor tissue in lung cancer.

The sequence derives from a man between 60 and 70 years old with non-small cell lung cancer. The V call is TRBV29-1, the J call TRBJ2-2; D not resolved. Sequenced sample: lung tumor tissue. CDR3 bases: TGCAGCGTTCAGACTGCCACCGATGAGCTGATTTTT. Encoded protein: CSVQTATDELIF.